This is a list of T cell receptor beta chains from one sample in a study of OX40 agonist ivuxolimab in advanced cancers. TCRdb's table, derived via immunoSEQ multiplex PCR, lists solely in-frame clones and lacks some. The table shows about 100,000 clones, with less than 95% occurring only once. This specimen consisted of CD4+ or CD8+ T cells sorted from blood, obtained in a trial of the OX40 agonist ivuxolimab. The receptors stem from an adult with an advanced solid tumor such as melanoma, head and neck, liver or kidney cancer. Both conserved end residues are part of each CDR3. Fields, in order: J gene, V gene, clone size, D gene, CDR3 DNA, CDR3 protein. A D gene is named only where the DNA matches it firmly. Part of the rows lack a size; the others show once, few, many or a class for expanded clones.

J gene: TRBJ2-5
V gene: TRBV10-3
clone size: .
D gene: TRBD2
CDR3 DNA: TGTGCCATCAGTTCTAGCGGGGGTGGCGAGACCCAGTACTTC
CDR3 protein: CAISSSGGGETQYF

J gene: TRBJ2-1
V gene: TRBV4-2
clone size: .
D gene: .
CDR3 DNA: TGTGCCAGCAGCCAACTCGACAATGAGCAGTTCTTC
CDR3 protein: CASSQLDNEQFF

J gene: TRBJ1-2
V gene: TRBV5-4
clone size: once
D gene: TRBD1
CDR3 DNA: TGTGCCAGCAGTTTGGACAGGACCTATGGCTACACCTTC
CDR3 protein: CASSLDRTYGYTF

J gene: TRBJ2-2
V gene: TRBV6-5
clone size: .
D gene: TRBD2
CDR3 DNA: TGTGCCAGCAGTTTGGCGGGGGGCACCGGGGAGCTGTTTTTT
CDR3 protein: CASSLAGGTGELFF

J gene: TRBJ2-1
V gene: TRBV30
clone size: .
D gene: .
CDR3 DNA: TGTGCCTGGAGTTCGGGGGAGATCTACAATGAGCAGTTCTTC
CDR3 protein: CAWSSGEIYNEQFF

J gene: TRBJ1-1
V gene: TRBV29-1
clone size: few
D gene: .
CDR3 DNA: TGCAGCGCGGGTGACAGGAGTAACACTGAAGCTTTCTTT
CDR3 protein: CSAGDRSNTEAFF

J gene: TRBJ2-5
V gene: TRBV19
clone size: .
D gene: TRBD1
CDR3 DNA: TGTGCCAGTAGTAGACAGGGTGTTCAAGAGACCCAGTACTTC
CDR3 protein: CASSRQGVQETQYF

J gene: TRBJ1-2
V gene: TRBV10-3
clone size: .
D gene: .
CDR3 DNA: TGTGCCATCGCTTGGGTTGACAGAGACTATGGCTACACCTTC
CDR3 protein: CAIAWVDRDYGYTF

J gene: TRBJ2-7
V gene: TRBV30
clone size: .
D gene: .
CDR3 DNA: TGTGCCTGGGGGTCTATAGGGGTGGGTGAGCAGTACTTC
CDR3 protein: CAWGSIGVGEQYF

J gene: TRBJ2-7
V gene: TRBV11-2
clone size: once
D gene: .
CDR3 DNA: TGTGCCAGCAGCCCGCAGGGGGGCCGCTACGAGCAGTACTTC
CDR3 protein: CASSPQGGRYEQYF

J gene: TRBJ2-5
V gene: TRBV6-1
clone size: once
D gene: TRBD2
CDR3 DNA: TGTGCCAGCGATCCCGGGGGGCAAGAGACCCAGTACTTC
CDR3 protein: CASDPGGQETQYF

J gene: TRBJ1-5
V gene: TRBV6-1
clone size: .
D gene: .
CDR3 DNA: TGTGCCAGCAGCGCCACAGGGAACAATCAGCCCCAGCATTTT
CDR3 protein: CASSATGNNQPQHF

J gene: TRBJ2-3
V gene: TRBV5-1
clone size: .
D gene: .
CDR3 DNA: TGCGCCAGCAGCTTGGTTGCCTCTCCCGCAGATACGCAGTATTTT
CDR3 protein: CASSLVASPADTQYF

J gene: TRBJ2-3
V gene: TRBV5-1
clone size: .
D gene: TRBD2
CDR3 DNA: TGCGCCAGCAGCTTGGAAGCGGGGGGTCGCACAGATACGCAGTATTTT
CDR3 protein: CASSLEAGGRTDTQYF

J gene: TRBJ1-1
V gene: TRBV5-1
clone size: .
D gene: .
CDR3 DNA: TGCGCCAGCAGCTTGATGTTTGGCACTTCTAACACTGAAGCTTTCTTT
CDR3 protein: CASSLMFGTSNTEAFF

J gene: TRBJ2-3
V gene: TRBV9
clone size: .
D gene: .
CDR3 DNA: TGTGCCAGCAGCGTGACGGGGGACACAGATACGCAGTATTTT
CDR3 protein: CASSVTGDTDTQYF

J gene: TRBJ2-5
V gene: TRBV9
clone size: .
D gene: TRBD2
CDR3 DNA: TGTGCCAGCAGTCCACCGGCTAGCGGGGGAGGGGAGACCCAGTACTTC
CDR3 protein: CASSPPASGGGETQYF

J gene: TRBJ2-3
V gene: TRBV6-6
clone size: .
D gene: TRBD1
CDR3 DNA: TGTGCCAGCAGTTACTCCGGGACAGTTGATACGCAGTATTTT
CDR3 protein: CASSYSGTVDTQYF

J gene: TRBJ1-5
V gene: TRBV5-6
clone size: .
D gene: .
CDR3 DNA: TGTGCCAGCAGCATGGCCGGGACGAGCAATCAGCCCCAGCATTTT
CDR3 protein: CASSMAGTSNQPQHF

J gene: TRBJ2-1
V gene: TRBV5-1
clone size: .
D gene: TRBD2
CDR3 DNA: TGCGCCAGCAGCCAAGGGACTAACTACAATGAGCAGTTCTTC
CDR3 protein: CASSQGTNYNEQFF

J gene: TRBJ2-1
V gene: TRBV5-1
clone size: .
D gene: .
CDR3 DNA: TGCGCCAGCAGCTTGGGAGGCGAGCAGTTCTTC
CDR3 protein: CASSLGGEQFF

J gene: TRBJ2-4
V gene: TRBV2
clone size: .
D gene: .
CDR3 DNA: TGTGCCAGCAGTGGGGCAAAGGGGGGCATTCAGTACTTC
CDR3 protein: CASSGAKGGIQYF

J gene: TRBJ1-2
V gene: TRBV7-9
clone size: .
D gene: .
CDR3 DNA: TGTGCCAGTAGTAAAGAGAGTATACAGGGCTACACCTTC
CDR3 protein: CASSKESIQGYTF

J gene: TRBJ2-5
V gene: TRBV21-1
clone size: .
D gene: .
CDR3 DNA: TGTGCCAGCCATTCCAGGACTAGCGGGAGTACCCAGTACTTC
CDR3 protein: CASHSRTSGSTQYF

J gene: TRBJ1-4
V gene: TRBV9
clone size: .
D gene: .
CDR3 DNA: TGTGCCAGCAGCCCCAGGACAGAGGTTAATGAAAAACTGTTTTTT
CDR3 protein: CASSPRTEVNEKLFF

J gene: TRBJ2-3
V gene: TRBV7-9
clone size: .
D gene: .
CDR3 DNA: TGTGCCAGCAGCTTACTGTTGGAGGGGGGCACAGATACGCAGTATTTT
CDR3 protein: CASSLLLEGGTDTQYF

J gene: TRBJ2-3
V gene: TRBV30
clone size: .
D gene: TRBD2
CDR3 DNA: TGTGCCTGGAGGGCTAGCGGGAGTCCAGATACGCAGTATTTT
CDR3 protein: CAWRASGSPDTQYF

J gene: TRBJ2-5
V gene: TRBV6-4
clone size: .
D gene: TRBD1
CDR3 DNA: TGTGCCAGCAGTGTCGGGGGAACACTCCGCGGACAGGGGATTTGGGAGACCCAGTACTTC
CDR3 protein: CASSVGGTLRGQGIWETQYF

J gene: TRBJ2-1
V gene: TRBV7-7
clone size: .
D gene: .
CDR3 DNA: TGTGCTAGCAGCTTACAACAGGCGGCCTACAATGAGCAGTTCTTC
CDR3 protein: CASSLQQAAYNEQFF

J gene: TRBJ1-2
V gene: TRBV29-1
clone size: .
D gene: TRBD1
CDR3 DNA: TGCAGCGTTAGGGACAGTTTTTATGGCTACACCTTC
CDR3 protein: CSVRDSFYGYTF

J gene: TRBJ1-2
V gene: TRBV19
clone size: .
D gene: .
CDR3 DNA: TGTGCCAGTATGCCCGCATTGTACTATGGCTACACCTTC
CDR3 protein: CASMPALYYGYTF

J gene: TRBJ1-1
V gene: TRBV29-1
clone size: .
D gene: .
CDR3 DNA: TGCAGCGTTGATGTCAGGGACACTGAAGCTTTCTTT
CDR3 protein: CSVDVRDTEAFF

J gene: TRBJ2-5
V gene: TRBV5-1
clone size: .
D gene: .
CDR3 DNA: TGCGCCAGCAGCCTAACCCCAAGCTCTCGGGAGACCCAGTACTTC
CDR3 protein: CASSLTPSSRETQYF

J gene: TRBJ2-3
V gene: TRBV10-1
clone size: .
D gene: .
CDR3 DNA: TGCGCCAGCGGGAACACAGATACGCAGTATTTT
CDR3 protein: CASGNTDTQYF

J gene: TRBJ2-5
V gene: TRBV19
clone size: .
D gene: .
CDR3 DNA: TGTGCCAGTGGAGACAGTTCCGAGACCCAGTACTTC
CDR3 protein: CASGDSSETQYF

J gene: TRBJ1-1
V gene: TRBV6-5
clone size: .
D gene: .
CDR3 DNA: TGTGCCAGCAGTTTGTTAGGGAACACTGAAGCTTTCTTT
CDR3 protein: CASSLLGNTEAFF

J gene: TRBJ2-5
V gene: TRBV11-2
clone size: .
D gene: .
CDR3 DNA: TGTGCCAGCAGCTTAGTTATACCCCCTCTGGAGACCCAGTACTTC
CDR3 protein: CASSLVIPPLETQYF

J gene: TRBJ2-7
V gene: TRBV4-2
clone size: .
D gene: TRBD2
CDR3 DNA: TGTGCCAGCAGCCCACAACCCGAGGCTAGCGGGAGGCAGTACTTC
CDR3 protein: CASSPQPEASGRQYF

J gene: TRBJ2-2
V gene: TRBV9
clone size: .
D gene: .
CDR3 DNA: TGTGCCAGCAGCCCCTGGGGGGTTACCGGGGAGCTGTTTTTT
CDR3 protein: CASSPWGVTGELFF

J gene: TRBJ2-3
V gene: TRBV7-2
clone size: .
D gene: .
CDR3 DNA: TGTGCCAGCAGCTGGGACCTCTCCACAGATACGCAGTATTTT
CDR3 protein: CASSWDLSTDTQYF

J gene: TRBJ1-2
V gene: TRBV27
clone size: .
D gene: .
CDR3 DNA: TGTGCCAGCAGTTTATCGGACAGTTCCCGTGGCTACACCTTC
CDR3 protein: CASSLSDSSRGYTF

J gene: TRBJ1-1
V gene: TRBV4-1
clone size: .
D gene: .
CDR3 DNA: TGCGCCAGCAGCCAAGCCCAAAGACAACGGAACACTGAAGCTTTCTTT
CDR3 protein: CASSQAQRQRNTEAFF

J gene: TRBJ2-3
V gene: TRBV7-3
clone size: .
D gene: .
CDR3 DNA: TGTGCCAGCAGCCTAGCGTTCGGCACAGATACGCAGTATTTT
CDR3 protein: CASSLAFGTDTQYF

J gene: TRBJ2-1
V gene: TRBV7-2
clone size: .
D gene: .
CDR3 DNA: TGTGCCAGCAGCTTAGCGAGTCTTGGGGGTTACAATGAGCAGTTCTTC
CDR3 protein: CASSLASLGGYNEQFF

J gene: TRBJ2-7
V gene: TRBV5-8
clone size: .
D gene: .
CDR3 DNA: TGTGCCAGCAGCTTGGCAGGGGATAGGGAGCAGTACTTC
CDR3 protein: CASSLAGDREQYF

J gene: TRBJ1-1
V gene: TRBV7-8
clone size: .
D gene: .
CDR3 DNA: TGTGCCAGCAGCTTAGTAGAGGGGGTCGCTGAAGCTTTCTTT
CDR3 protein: CASSLVEGVAEAFF

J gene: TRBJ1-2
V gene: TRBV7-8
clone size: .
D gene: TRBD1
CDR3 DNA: TGTGCCAGCAGCTCGATGGCAGGGGGTACTGGCTACACCTTC
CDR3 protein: CASSSMAGGTGYTF

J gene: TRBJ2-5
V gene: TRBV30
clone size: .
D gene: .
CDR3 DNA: TGTGCCTGGAGTGTACTGGGGGTAGGCAGAGAGACCCAGTACTTC
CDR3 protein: CAWSVLGVGRETQYF

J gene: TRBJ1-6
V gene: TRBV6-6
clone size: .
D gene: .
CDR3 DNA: TGTGCCAGCAGGCTCGGGGGGGACGGGCTAGGTGCCCTCCACTTT
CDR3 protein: CASRLGGDGLGALHF

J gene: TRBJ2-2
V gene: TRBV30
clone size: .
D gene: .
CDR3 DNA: TGTGCCTGGGGGTTGGGGGGCACAGGGGAGCTGTTTTTT
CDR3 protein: CAWGLGGTGELFF

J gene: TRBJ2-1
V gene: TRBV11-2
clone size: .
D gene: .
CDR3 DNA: TGTGCCAGCAGCTCCTGGGGGGGGGCCGATGAGCAGTTCTTC
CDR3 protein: CASSSWGGADEQFF

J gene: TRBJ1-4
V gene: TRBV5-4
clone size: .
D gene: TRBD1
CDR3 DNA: TGTGCCAGCAGCTTGGGAGGACTGGGGACAGGGGAGGAAAAACTGTTTTTT
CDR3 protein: CASSLGGLGTGEEKLFF

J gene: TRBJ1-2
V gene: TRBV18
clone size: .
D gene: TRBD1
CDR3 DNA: TGTGCCAGCTCACCACCGAATCCAGGGGGCTACATCTCTAACTATGGCTACACCTTC
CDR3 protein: CASSPPNPGGYISNYGYTF